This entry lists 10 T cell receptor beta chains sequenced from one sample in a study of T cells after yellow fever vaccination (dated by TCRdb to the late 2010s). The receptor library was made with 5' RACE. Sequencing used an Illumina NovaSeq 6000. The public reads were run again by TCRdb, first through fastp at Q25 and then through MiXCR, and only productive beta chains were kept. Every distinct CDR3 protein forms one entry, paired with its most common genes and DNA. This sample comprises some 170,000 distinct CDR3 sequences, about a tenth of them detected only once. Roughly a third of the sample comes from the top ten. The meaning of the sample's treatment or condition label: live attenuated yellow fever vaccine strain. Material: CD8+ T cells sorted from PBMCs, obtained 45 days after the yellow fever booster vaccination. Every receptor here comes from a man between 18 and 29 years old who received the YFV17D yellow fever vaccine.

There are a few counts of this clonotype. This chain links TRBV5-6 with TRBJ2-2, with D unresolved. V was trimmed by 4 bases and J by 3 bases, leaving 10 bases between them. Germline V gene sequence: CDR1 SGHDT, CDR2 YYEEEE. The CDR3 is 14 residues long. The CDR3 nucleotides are TGTGCCAGCAGCGTAGTGGGCGACACCGGGGAGCTGTTTTTT. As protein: CASSVVGDTGELFF.

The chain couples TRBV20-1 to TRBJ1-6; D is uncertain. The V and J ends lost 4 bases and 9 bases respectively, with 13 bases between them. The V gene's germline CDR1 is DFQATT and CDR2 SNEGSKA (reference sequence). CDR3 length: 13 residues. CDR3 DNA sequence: TGCAGTGCTACGGGTTTTATGGGTTCACCCCTCCACTTT. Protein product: CSATGFMGSPLHF.

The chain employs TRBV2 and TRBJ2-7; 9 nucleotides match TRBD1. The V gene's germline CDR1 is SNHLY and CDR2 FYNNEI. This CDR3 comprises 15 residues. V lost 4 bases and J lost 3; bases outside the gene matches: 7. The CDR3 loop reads CASSGPDRGVYEQYV. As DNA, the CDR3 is TGTGCCAGCAGTGGCCCCGACAGGGGGGTCTACGAGCAGTACGTC.

The CDR3 nucleotides read TGTGCCAGCAGTCCGACAGGGAATAACTATGGCTACACCTTC. Protein product: CASSPTGNNYGYTF. This chain links TRBV6-5 with TRBJ1-2; 7 nucleotides match TRBD1. After removal of 5 bases from V and 1 base from J, the junction contained 4 bases not matched to a gene. Germline V gene lookup returns CDR1 MNHEY and CDR2 SVGAGI. The CDR3 contains 14 residues.

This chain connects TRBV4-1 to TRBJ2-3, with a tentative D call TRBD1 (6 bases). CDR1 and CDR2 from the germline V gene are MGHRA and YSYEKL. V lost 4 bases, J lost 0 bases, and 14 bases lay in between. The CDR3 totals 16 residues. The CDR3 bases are TGCGCCAGCAGCCCAGGACAGTTTACTAGCACAGATACGCAGTATTTT. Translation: CASSPGQFTSTDTQYF.

This chain's CDR3 is CASSIWQYTDTQYF. DNA of the CDR3: TGTGCCAGTAGTATCTGGCAGTACACAGATACGCAGTATTTT. The chain employs TRBV19 and TRBJ2-3; D is undetermined. CDR3 length: 14 residues. V dropped 3 bases and J dropped 2 bases, with 9 bases sitting between them. Germline V gene data show CDR1 as LNHDA and CDR2 as SQIVND (reference sequence).

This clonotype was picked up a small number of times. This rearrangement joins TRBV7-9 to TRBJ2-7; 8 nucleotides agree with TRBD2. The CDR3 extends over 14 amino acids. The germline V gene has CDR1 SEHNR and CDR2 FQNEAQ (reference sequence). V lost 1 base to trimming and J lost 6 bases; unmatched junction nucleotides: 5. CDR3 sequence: CASSLDGGAIEQYF. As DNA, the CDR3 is TGTGCCAGCAGCTTAGACGGGGGGGCGATCGAGCAGTACTTC.

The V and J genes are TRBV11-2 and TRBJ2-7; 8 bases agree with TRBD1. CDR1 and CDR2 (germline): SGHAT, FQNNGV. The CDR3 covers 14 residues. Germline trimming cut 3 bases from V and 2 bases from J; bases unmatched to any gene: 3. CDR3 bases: TGTGCCAGCAGCTTCGGGACAGGAGCCTACGAGCAGTACGTC. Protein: CASSFGTGAYEQYV.

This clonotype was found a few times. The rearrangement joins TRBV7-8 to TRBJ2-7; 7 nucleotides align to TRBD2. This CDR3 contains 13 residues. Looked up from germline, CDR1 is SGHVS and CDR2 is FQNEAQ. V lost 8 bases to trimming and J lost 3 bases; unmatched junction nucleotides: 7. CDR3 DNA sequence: TGTGCCAGCCGCTCTTGGACTAGCTACGAGCAGTACTTC. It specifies CASRSWTSYEQYF.

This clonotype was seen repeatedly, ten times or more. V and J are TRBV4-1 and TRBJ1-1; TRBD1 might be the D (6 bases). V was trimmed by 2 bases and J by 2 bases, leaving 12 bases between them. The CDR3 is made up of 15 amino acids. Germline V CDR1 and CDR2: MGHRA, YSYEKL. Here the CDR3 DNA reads TGCGCCAGCAGCCAAAGACGGGGGGCCAACACTGAAGCTTTCTTT. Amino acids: CASSQRRGANTEAFF.